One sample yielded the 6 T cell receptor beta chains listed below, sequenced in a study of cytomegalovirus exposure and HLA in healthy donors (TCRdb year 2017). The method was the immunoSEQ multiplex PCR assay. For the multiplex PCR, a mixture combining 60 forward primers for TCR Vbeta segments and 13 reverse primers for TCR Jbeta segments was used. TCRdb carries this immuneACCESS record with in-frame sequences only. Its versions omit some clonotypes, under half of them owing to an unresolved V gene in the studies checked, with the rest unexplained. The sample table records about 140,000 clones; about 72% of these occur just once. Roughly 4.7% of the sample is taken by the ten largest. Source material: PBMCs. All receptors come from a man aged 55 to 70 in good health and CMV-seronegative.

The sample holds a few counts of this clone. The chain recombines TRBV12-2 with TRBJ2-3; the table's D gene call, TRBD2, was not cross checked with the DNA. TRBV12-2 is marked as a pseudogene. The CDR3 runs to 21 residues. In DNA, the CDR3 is TGTGCAAGTCGCTTAAAACAGATCAGACTAGCGGGAGAGGGACAAGCAGATACGCAGTATTTT. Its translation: CASRLKQIRLAGEGQADTQYF.

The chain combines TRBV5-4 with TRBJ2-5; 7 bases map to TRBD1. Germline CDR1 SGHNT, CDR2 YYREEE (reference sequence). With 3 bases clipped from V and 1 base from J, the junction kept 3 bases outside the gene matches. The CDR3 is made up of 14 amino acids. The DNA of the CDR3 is TGTGCCAGCAGCTCGGCAGGGGGCCAAGAGACCCAGTACTTC. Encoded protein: CASSSAGGQETQYF.

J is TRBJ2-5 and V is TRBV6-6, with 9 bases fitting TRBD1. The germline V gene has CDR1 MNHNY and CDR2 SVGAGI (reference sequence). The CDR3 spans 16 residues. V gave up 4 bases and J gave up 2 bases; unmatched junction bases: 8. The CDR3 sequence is CASSSTRTGEQETQYF. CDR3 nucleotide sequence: TGTGCCAGCAGTTCAACACGGACAGGGGAACAAGAGACCCAGTACTTC.

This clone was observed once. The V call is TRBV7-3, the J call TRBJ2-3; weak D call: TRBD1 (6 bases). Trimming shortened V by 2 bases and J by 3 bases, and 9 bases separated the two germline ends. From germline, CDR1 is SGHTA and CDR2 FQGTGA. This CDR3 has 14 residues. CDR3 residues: CASSLFRGTDTQYF. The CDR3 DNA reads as TGTGCCAGCAGCTTATTCAGGGGAACAGATACGCAGTATTTT.

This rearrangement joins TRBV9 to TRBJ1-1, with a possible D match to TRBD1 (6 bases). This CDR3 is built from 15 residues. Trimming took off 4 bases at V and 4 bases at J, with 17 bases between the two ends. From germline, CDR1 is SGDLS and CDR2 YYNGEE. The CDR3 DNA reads TGTGCCAGCAGCCCACAGGGCCACGTCCGCACTGAAGCTTTCTTT. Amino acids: CASSPQGHVRTEAFF.

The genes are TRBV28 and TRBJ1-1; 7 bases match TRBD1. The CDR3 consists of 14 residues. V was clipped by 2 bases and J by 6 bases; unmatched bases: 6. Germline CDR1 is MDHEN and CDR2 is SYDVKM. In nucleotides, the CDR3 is TGTGCCAGCAGTTTAGGGGACGACAGGGCTGAAGCTTTCTTT. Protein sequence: CASSLGDDRAEAFF. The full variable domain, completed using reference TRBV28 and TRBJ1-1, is DVKVTQSSRYLVKRTGEKVFLECVQDMDHENMFWYRQDPGLGLRLIYFSYDVKMKEKGDIPEGYSVSREKKERFSLILESASTNQTSMYLCASSLGDDRAEAFFGQGTRLTVV.